The rows below give T cell receptor beta chains drawn from one sample of a study of OX40 agonist ivuxolimab in advanced cancers. Libraries were prepared by immunoSEQ multiplex PCR; TCRdb keeps only in-frame clonotypes and omits some of them. The repertoire holds tens of thousands of clones, with about 94% as singletons. The sequencing here drew on CD4+ or CD8+ T cells sorted from blood, taken in a trial of the OX40 agonist ivuxolimab. Receptors originate from an adult with an advanced solid tumor such as melanoma, head and neck, liver or kidney cancer. CDR3s include the opening cysteine and the closing phenylalanine or tryptophan. D genes are given only for firm matches. Size is omitted from some rows. Given values are once, few, many or a class for expanded clones.

.	TRBD2	TRBV14	TRBJ2-7	CASSMALAGDYEQYF	TGTGCCAGCAGTATGGCCCTAGCGGGAGACTACGAGCAGTACTTC
once	TRBD2	TRBV30	TRBJ2-1	CAYTGLGSINEQFF	TGTGCCTACACTGGACTAGGGTCGATCAATGAGCAGTTCTTC
.	TRBD1	TRBV11-3	TRBJ1-4	CASSLGQGNEKLFF	TGTGCCAGCAGCCTGGGACAGGGGAATGAAAAACTGTTTTTT
.	.	TRBV29-1	TRBJ1-2	CSVRLQGKDYGYTF	TGCAGCGTCCGCCTACAGGGAAAAGACTATGGCTACACCTTC
.	TRBD1	TRBV14	TRBJ2-7	CASSQDTGERFYEQYF	TGTGCCAGCAGCCAGGATACAGGGGAGAGATTTTACGAGCAGTACTTC
.	.	TRBV4-1	TRBJ2-3	CASSQDLRPTDTQYF	TGCGCCAGCAGCCAAGATCTCCGCCCTACAGATACGCAGTATTTT
.	TRBD1	TRBV7-2	TRBJ2-7	CASSSPDRGLYEQYF	TGTGCCAGCAGCTCACCGGACAGGGGGCTGTACGAGCAGTACTTC
.	TRBD1	TRBV5-5	TRBJ2-7	CASSHRDRYYEQYF	TGTGCCAGCAGCCACCGGGACAGGTACTACGAGCAGTACTTC
.	TRBD2	TRBV27	TRBJ2-1	CASGLWREGEQFF	TGTGCCAGCGGGCTGTGGCGGGAGGGGGAGCAGTTCTTC
.	.	TRBV6-6	TRBJ1-3	CASIDGGNTIYF	TGTGCCAGCATCGACGGGGGAAACACCATATATTTT
.	.	TRBV9	TRBJ2-7	CASSGDKGGNEQYF	TGTGCCAGCAGCGGCGACAAGGGGGGCAACGAGCAGTACTTC
.	.	TRBV6-4	TRBJ2-1	CASSDQGGAYNEQFF	TGTGCCAGCAGTGACCAGGGGGGTGCATACAATGAGCAGTTCTTC
few	TRBD2	TRBV30	TRBJ2-4	CAWTLAGAKNIQYF	TGTGCCTGGACCCTAGCGGGAGCCAAAAACATTCAGTACTTC
.	TRBD1	TRBV7-9	TRBJ1-4	CASSVDRGGKLFF	TGTGCCAGCAGCGTTGACAGGGGAGGGAAACTGTTTTTT
.	TRBD1	TRBV4-3	TRBJ2-2	CASSTYSGQGNTGELFF	TGCGCCAGCAGCACCTACTCGGGACAGGGGAACACCGGGGAGCTGTTTTTT
.	.	TRBV6-1	TRBJ1-1	CASRNTEAFF	TGTGCCAGCAGGAACACTGAAGCTTTCTTT
.	TRBD1	TRBV9	TRBJ2-1	CASSASGTEGNEQFF	TGTGCCAGCAGCGCGTCCGGGACAGAGGGCAATGAGCAGTTCTTC
.	.	TRBV7-9	TRBJ2-2	CASSLGVVETGELFF	TGTGCCAGCAGCTTAGGGGTCGTGGAAACCGGGGAGCTGTTTTTT
.	.	TRBV15	TRBJ1-5	CATSRDELNQPQHF	TGTGCCACCAGCAGAGATGAGCTTAATCAGCCCCAGCATTTT
.	.	TRBV5-6	TRBJ1-5	CASSLVGSNQPQHF	TGTGCCAGCAGCTTGGTCGGTAGCAATCAGCCCCAGCATTTT
few	TRBD1	TRBV19	TRBJ2-1	CASSPGQGHYNEQFF	TGTGCCAGTAGTCCGGGACAGGGGCACTACAATGAGCAGTTCTTC
.	TRBD2	TRBV9	TRBJ2-3	CASSPSGRAEDTQYF	TGTGCCAGCAGCCCTAGCGGGAGGGCTGAAGATACGCAGTATTTT
.	.	TRBV29-1	TRBJ1-4	CSVEEAGNVRGEKLFF	TGCAGCGTTGAAGAGGCGGGGAATGTCAGGGGTGAAAAACTGTTTTTT
.	.	TRBV18	TRBJ1-5	CASSSSGGGDSNQPQHF	TGTGCCAGCTCATCCTCTGGGGGAGGGGATAGCAATCAGCCCCAGCATTTT
few	.	TRBV7-9	TRBJ1-1	CASSPIGMNTEAFF	TGTGCCAGCAGCCCGATAGGCATGAACACTGAAGCTTTCTTT
.	.	TRBV19	TRBJ2-7	CASSPGLEQYF	TGTGCCAGTAGCCCGGGTCTGGAGCAGTACTTC